Listed below are T cell receptor beta chains from one sample, sequenced in a study of T cells after yellow fever vaccination. TCRdb reanalysed the 5' RACE reads using MiXCR and keeps one entry per CDR3 protein. Of 300,000 to 350,000 distinct CDR3 sequences in the sample, about 4% are singletons; the top ten hold approximately 25%. Here the sequenced sample was PBMCs, taken 5 days after the yellow fever booster vaccination. All receptors come from a man between 18 and 29 years old who received the YFV17D yellow fever vaccine. Both conserved end residues are part of each CDR3. The D gene is left open where the match is weak. Not all rows give a size; the values are once, few, many and, for expanded clones, a class.

j_gene,d_gene,v_gene,abundance,CDR3nt,CDR3aa
TRBJ1-2,TRBD1,TRBV7-2,many,TGTGCCAGCAGCTTTTCGGGACAGGGGTTTGATTCCTATGGCTACACCTTC,CASSFSGQGFDSYGYTF
TRBJ2-1,TRBD2,TRBV20-1,.,TGCAGTGCTACCTGGACTAGCGGGGGTTACAATGAGCAGTTCTTC,CSATWTSGGYNEQFF
TRBJ2-2,TRBD1,TRBV7-3,many,TGTGCCAGCACCCTGACGACAGGGGGAAGCGGGGAGCTGTTTTTT,CASTLTTGGSGELFF
TRBJ1-5,.,TRBV24-1,.,TGTGCCACCAGTATTCAGGCGGGTTCGCCCCAGCATTTT,CATSIQAGSPQHF
TRBJ1-6,.,TRBV5-1,many,TGCGCCAGCAGCACGATACAGGGAGGCGCCTCACCCCTCCACTTT,CASSTIQGGASPLHF
TRBJ2-1,TRBD2,TRBV12-3/TRBV12-4,.,TGTGCCAGCAGTTCTAGGACTAGCGTGGGGTTTACCTCCTACAATGAGCAGTTCTTC,CASSSRTSVGFTSYNEQFF
TRBJ2-1,.,TRBV5-4,few,TGTGCCAGCAGCTTGGGTATGGACAATGAGCAGTTCTTC,CASSLGMDNEQFF
TRBJ2-1,TRBD1,TRBV3-1,.,TGTGCCAGCAGGAAGGACAGGGGGCCTTACAATGAGCAGTTCTTC,CASRKDRGPYNEQFF
TRBJ1-2,.,TRBV25-1,many,TGTGCCAGCAGTGAATTCCCCTATGGCTACACCTTC,CASSEFPYGYTF
TRBJ2-7,.,TRBV12-3/TRBV12-4,few,TGTGCCAGCAGTTTAGGGGGGCACGAGCAGTACTTC,CASSLGGHEQYF
TRBJ2-6,.,TRBV3-1,many,TGTGCCAGCAGCCAAAGTCTTTCTGGGGCCAACGTCCTGACTTTC,CASSQSLSGANVLTF
TRBJ1-1,.,TRBV27,.,TGTGCCAGCAGTTTATCGTTAGACACTGAAGCTTTCTTT,CASSLSLDTEAFF
TRBJ2-1,TRBD2,TRBV11-1,few,TGTGCCAGCAGCAGTCCTATATCAGTCGGGACTAGTCCCGCCGATGAGCAGTTCTTC,CASSSPISVGTSPADEQFF
TRBJ2-7,TRBD1,TRBV28,.,TGTGCCAGCCTCGGACAGGGGTATAATCCCTACGAGCAGTACTTC,CASLGQGYNPYEQYF
TRBJ1-5,.,TRBV7-6,many,TGTGCCAGCAGCTTAACAGGGTTGAGCAATCAGCCCCAGCATTTT,CASSLTGLSNQPQHF
TRBJ2-3,TRBD2,TRBV4-2,.,TGTGCCAGCAGCCAAGCCCCTAGCGGGGGCACAGATACGCAGTATTTT,CASSQAPSGGTDTQYF
TRBJ1-1,.,TRBV18,.,TGTGCCAGCTCACCAATTACAGCGGAAGAAGCTTTCTTT,CASSPITAEEAFF
TRBJ2-7,.,TRBV5-5,many,TGTGCCAGCAGCTTGGCCGCGGGGGCCGGGGTTGAGCAGTACTTC,CASSLAAGAGVEQYF
TRBJ2-1,.,TRBV5-1,many,TGCGCCAGCAGCTTGGGCGCGGGGCGTAACAATGAGCAGTTCTTC,CASSLGAGRNNEQFF
TRBJ2-7,.,TRBV7-3,few,TGTGCCAGCAGCGACTGGGGGGTTTTGGACGAGCAGTACTTC,CASSDWGVLDEQYF
TRBJ1-4,.,TRBV20-1,few,TGCAGTGCTAGAGATCCCTCTTCTGGGGGAGAAAAACTGTTTTTT,CSARDPSSGGEKLFF
TRBJ1-1,TRBD1,TRBV27,.,TGCGCCAGCAGTTCAGGGACAGTCCGGGCTGAAGCTTTCTTT,CASSSGTVRAEAFF
TRBJ2-5,.,TRBV7-2,.,TGTGCCAGCAGCTCGGAGGGGGCCTTCAAAGAGACCCAGTACTTC,CASSSEGAFKETQYF
TRBJ2-5,.,TRBV5-1,.,TGCGCCAGCAGCTTAAGACCGGGACCACCTCCAGAGACCCAGTACTTC,CASSLRPGPPPETQYF
TRBJ2-3,TRBD2,TRBV12-3/TRBV12-4,many,TGTGCCAGCAGTTTCGGGGGGGCCGGAGATACGCAGTATTTT,CASSFGGAGDTQYF
TRBJ2-2,TRBD2,TRBV4-1,few,TGCGCCAGCAGCCAGATCGGACTAGCCGTAAGGGAGCTGTTTTTT,CASSQIGLAVRELFF
TRBJ1-5,.,TRBV7-9,.,TGTGCCAGCAGCTTAGCCCTTCGTACTCCGAACCCGTCTAATCAGCCCCAGCATTTT,CASSLALRTPNPSNQPQHF
TRBJ1-4,.,TRBV7-9,.,TGTGCCAGCAGCCCACCGGGGGGTGGTGAAAAACTGTTTTTT,CASSPPGGGEKLFF
TRBJ2-2,.,TRBV20-1,few,TGCAGTGCTAGGGGCTACACGAACACCGGGGAGCTGTTTTTT,CSARGYTNTGELFF
TRBJ1-4,.,TRBV18,.,TGTGCCAGCTCACCTCCGAGAGGGGCCCCAGGTGAAAAACTGTTTTTT,CASSPPRGAPGEKLFF
TRBJ2-5,.,TRBV20-1,.,TGCAGTGCTCTCGCCAGGGACCAAGAGACCCAGTACTTC,CSALARDQETQYF
TRBJ1-6,.,TRBV27,few,TGTGCCAGCGGCGGTAATTCACCCCTCCACTTT,CASGGNSPLHF
TRBJ1-6,.,TRBV5-1,few,TGCGCCAGCAGCTTGGTCGAGTTAAACAATTCACCCCTCCACTTT,CASSLVELNNSPLHF
TRBJ2-2,.,TRBV11-3,many,TGTGCCAGCAGCCCCGGGGACACCGGGGAGCTGTTTTTT,CASSPGDTGELFF
TRBJ1-2,.,TRBV7-2,.,TGTGCCAGCAGCACCACCGGGGCATTCGCTTATGGCTACACCTTC,CASSTTGAFAYGYTF
TRBJ2-7,.,TRBV5-1,.,TGCGCCAGCAGCTTGGGCCGGGACCGGCCCGAGCAGTACTTC,CASSLGRDRPEQYF
TRBJ2-5,TRBD2,TRBV5-1,.,TGCGCCAGCGGCGCTAGCGGGGCGAACCAAGAGACCCAGTACTTC,CASGASGANQETQYF
TRBJ2-1,TRBD2,TRBV7-2,few,TGTGCCAGCAGCTTAGGTTCGGGGGGGCTGTTATTTTCCTACAATGAGCAGTTCTTC,CASSLGSGGLLFSYNEQFF
TRBJ1-1,.,TRBV14,many,TGTGCCAGCAGCCTCCACCTTGGAGGCACTGAAGCTTTCTTT,CASSLHLGGTEAFF
TRBJ2-7,.,TRBV4-3,.,TGCGCCAGCAGCCAAGAAACAGGGGGGGACGAGCAGTACTTC,CASSQETGGDEQYF
TRBJ2-3,.,TRBV7-2,.,TGTGCCAGCAGCTTTAGACCCTCTGATACGCAGTATTTT,CASSFRPSDTQYF
TRBJ1-2,.,TRBV5-1,many,TGCGCCAGCAGCCCCTCGGTGGGATCTGGAGGCTACACCTTC,CASSPSVGSGGYTF
TRBJ2-3,TRBD2,TRBV4-3,few,TGCGCCAGCAGCCAAGAACTAGCGGGGGGCCCGACAGATACGCAGTATTTT,CASSQELAGGPTDTQYF
TRBJ2-5,.,TRBV2,.,TGTGCCAGCAGTGACCTGGTGGAGACCCAGTACTTC,CASSDLVETQYF
TRBJ2-7,TRBD1,TRBV7-8,many,TGTGCCAGCAGCTCCAGCCCCGGGACAGTTTACGAGCAGTACTTC,CASSSSPGTVYEQYF
TRBJ1-2,.,TRBV10-3,few,TGTGCCATCAGTGAGTTGGAACACTATGGCTACACCTTC,CAISELEHYGYTF
TRBJ2-3,.,TRBV20-1,.,TGCAGTGCTAGTATGTGGGGGGCTGATACGCAGTATTTT,CSASMWGADTQYF